This T cell receptor (beta chain) comes out of a study of radiation and T cells in renal cell carcinoma. The time point here: blood 4 weeks post-SBRT, at nephrectomy. Treatment noted: 15 Gy SBRT to primary tumor, nephrectomy 4 weeks later. Nephrectomy followed 15 Gy stereotactic body radiation by 4 weeks. After SBRT, blood was collected at 2 and 4 weeks, plus baseline. The tumor was a clear cell renal cell carcinoma. Sequencing was performed with immunoSEQ multiplex PCR; in TCRdb, only in-frame clones are kept and a portion is missing. The sample carries 150,000 to 200,000 clones, 88% recorded once. There are 13 residues in the CDR3. The germline V gene has CDR1 GTSNPN and CDR2 SVGIG (reference sequence). The V end was cut by 3 bases, the J end by 8 bases, with 13 bases between.

The sequenced sample was blood, obtained from a patient whose treatment included radiotherapy and nephrectomy. The V gene is TRBV30, the J gene TRBJ1-4; maybe TRBD1 (5 bases). This TCR was recovered from a woman aged 50 to 60 with renal cell carcinoma. The CDR3 loop is CAWSGTLGEKLFF. The CDR3, as DNA: TGTGCCTGGAGCGGGACTCTTGGCGAAAAACTGTTTTTT.